The present TCR beta chain was sequenced within a study of human thymus T cells. Healthy Finnish infants undergoing corrective surgery for congenital heart defects provided the donor material. Only four of the eight donors provided a roughly 0.5-1 mL blood sample. Per germline, CDR1 SGHVS and CDR2 FNYEAQ. The ends were cut back, 4 bases at V and 5 bases at J, with 11 bases in the middle. The CDR3 is made up of 13 amino acids. The protocol was immunoSEQ multiplex PCR, while the TCRdb copy is restricted to in-frame clones and leaves out a portion. The data contain tens of thousands of clones, nearly 95% of them singletons. In this sample, this clone turned up a few times.

Sequenced: blood. V usage is TRBV7-6 and J usage is TRBJ1-2, with D tentatively TRBD1 (5 bases). The TCR sequence derives from a boy in the first two years of life with a congenital heart defect but otherwise immunologically healthy. CDR3 residues: CASSSRGGYGYTF. The CDR3 nucleotides are TGTGCCAGCAGCTCTAGGGGTGGATATGGCTACACCTTC.